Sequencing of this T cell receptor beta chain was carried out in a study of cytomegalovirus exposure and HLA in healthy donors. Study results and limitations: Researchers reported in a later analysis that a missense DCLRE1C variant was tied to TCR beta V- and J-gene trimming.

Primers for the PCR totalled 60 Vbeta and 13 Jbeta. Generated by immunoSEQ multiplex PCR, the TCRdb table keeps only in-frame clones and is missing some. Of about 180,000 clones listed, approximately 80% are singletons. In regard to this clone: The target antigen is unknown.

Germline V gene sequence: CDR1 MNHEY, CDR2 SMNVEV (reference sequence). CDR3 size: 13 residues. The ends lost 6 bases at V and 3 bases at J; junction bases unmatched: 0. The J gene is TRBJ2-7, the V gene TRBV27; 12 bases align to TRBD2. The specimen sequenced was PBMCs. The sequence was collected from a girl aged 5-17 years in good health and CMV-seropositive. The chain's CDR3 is CASRTSGSYEQYF. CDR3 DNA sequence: TGTGCCAGCAGGACTAGCGGGAGCTACGAGCAGTACTTC.